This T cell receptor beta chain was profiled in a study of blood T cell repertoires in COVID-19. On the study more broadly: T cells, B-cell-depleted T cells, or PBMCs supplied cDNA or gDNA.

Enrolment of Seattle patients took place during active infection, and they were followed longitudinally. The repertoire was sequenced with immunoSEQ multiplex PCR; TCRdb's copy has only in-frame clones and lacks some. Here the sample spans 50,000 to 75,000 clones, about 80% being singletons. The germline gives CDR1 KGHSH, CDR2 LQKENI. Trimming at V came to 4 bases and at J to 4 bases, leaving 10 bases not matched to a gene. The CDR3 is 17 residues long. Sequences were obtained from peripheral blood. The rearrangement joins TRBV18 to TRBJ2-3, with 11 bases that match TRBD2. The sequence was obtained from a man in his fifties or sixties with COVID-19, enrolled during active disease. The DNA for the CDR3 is TGTGCCAGCTCACTGAGAGAGACTAGCGGGAACCCAGATACGCAGTATTTT. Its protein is CASSLRETSGNPDTQYF. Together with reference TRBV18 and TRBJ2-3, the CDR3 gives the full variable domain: NAGVMQNPRHLVRRRGQEARLRCSPMKGHSHVYWYRQLPEEGLKFMVYLQKENIIDESGMPKERFSAEFPKEGPSILRIQQVVRGDSAAYFCASSLRETSGNPDTQYFGPGTRLTVL.